A few counts support the clone carrying this TCR beta chain. The data stem from a study of blood T cell repertoires in COVID-19. Study information: Spain, Italy and the United States supplied samples that represented acute and convalescent COVID-19. In each case, the material was cDNA or gDNA derived from T cells, B-cell-depleted T cells, or PBMCs.

The CDR3 loop spans 18 amino acids. V shed 5 bases and J 3 bases; nucleotides not matched to a gene: 12. CDR1 is SGHNT, CDR2 YENEEA, per germline. Authors' processing steps: Reference gene primer amplification gave nucleated cell count estimates. Clones were read by immunoSEQ multiplex PCR, and TCRdb kept only the in-frame ones, dropping some. V and J calls plus clone size are reproduced from that table; the DNA served to infer D and trimming. The repertoire includes some 250,000 clones, 80% to 85% of them detected once, and about 4.5% sits in the top ten. The sequenced material came from peripheral blood. This chain connects TRBV11-3 to TRBJ2-1, with 11 positions matching TRBD2. The clonotype comes from a man aged 50-60 years with active or convalescent COVID-19. The DNA of the CDR3 is TGTGCCAGCAGCCAAACCATTCGGGGACTAGCGGACTACAATGAGCAGTTCTTC. This encodes CASSQTIRGLADYNEQFF.